This TCR beta chain is drawn from a study of T cells after yellow fever vaccination (dated by TCRdb to about 2019). Broadly, across the study: Libraries from fractions with low cell numbers were prepared with the SMART-Seq v4 Ultra Low Input RNA kit. Two healthy male donors, one aged 18 to 30 and one aged 30 to 40 years, made up the cohort. Bulk TCR alpha and beta repertoires were sequenced longitudinally to track T-cell clones before and after primary and booster YFV17D yellow fever vaccination. Blood was collected at multiple timepoints before and after primary and secondary immunization, and bulk PBMC replicates and cell subsets were isolated. On the study overall, not on this receptor specifically: Computational filtering was required because FACS-sorted repertoires could contain abundant contaminating clonotypes from the bulk population. Only a couple of donors were included in the study, so the extent to which the findings can be generalized is limited. Compared with the primary T-cell response, the secondary T-cell response was faster but weaker, reaching its peak on day 5 rather than on day 15. Most clones expanded after primary vaccination were re-detected after the booster (96% of CD4 and about 88% of CD8), suggesting broad memory maintenance. A small fraction of clonotypes showed up in both the CD4 and CD8 compartments, probably as a result of convergent recombination.

TCR cDNA was synthesized by 5'RACE template switching, which introduced a universal primer site and unique molecular identifiers. cDNA synthesis was primed from both the TCR alpha and TCR beta constant segments. Library amplification used two PCR steps, and the second PCR step added sample barcodes and sequencing adapters. Sequencing of libraries was performed on Illumina HiSeq 2500 (2x100 bp) or NovaSeq (2x150 bp). As for the original processing: Demultiplexing of reads and collapsing into UMI consensus sequences were performed with MIGEC, and V(D)J alignment was carried out with MiXCR. Vaccine-responding clonotypes were defined with edgeR using replicate PBMC samples, requiring FDR below 0.01 and a log2 fold change above 5 up to day 15. Bulk clonotypes were assigned CD4 or CD8 identity according to which sequenced CD4 or CD8 repertoire held them at higher abundance. In TCRdb, the public reads were trimmed at Q25 with fastp and aligned with MiXCR, with productive beta chains retained. Duplicate CDR3 protein sequences are folded into a single record with the most common DNA and genes. V and J calls and clone size were set by TCRdb, not the authors. This sample comprises roughly 330,000 distinct CDR3 sequences, 6.5% to 8.5% of them detected only once. The ten largest account for over 15% of the sample.

This clonotype appeared a few times. There is no known antigen for this receptor. No clone much larger than this one lies a single base away; base qualities are absent. The sample's treatment or condition label, in plain terms: live attenuated yellow fever vaccine strain. At every blood-draw timepoint, two biological replicates of bulk PBMCs were collected. PBMCs were isolated from peripheral blood using a standard Ficoll-Paque protocol. RNA was extracted with TriZol from bulk PBMCs, CD4 and CD8 fractions, and dextramer-positive and dextramer-negative fractions. Its CDR3 holds 14 amino acids, cysteine through phenylalanine. CDR3 DNA is the only sequence kept; it has 42 bases, read in frame from the first base. CDR1 is given as SGDLS and CDR2 as YYNGEE, both from the germline V gene. From V the trimming removes 10 bases and from J it removes 5 bases, while the gene matches leave 14 bases of the junction unaccounted for.

The sequence derives from a man between 18 and 29 years old who received the YFV17D yellow fever vaccine. The chain is assembled from TRBV9 and TRBJ2-5; 7 bases in the junction line up with TRBD1. Sequencing used PBMCs, obtained around 45 days after the first yellow fever vaccination. The CDR3 here reads CAGPTGSLLETQYF. In nucleotides, the sequence is TGTGCCGGACCGACAGGGTCTTTGCTCGAGACCCAGTACTTC.